This T cell receptor beta chain appears in the sequencing data of a study of shared clonotypes between healthy human individuals. CDR3 length: 17 residues. Trimming pared 3 bases from V and 0 bases from J, leaving 16 bases between. Germline V lookup: CDR1 MNHEY, CDR2 SMNVEV (reference sequence). The assay was immunoSEQ multiplex PCR, and TCRdb's table has in-frame clones only and misses some. The sample carries 1,400,000 or so clones, 98% recorded once. Sequenced: naive CD4+ T cells sorted from blood. The subset is: CD45RA+ positively selected. The clonotype was recovered from a man under 40 in good health. The chain employs TRBV27 and TRBJ2-3; D is ambiguous. In DNA form, the CDR3 reads TGTGCCAGCAGTTTGCGGAAGTCAACCCCTAGCACAGATACGCAGTATTTT. Encoded protein: CASSLRKSTPSTDTQYF.